What follows are 18 T cell receptor beta chains derived from one specimen sequenced in a study of Graves' ophthalmopathy and Graves' hyperthyroidism. As the template, RNA transcripts were used to amplify TCR beta CDR3 regions. HTBI primers served in a first-round RT-PCR, which a second-round multiplex PCR followed. MiXCR, run by TCRdb on the multiplex PCR reads, gives a single entry per CDR3 protein. Of approximately 460,000 distinct CDR3 sequences detected, 13% to 15% appear once; the ten largest clones hold over 7.5%. Sequencing used blood. These receptors were taken from a woman aged 25-40 years with Graves' ophthalmopathy.

This chain links TRBV30 with TRBJ2-5, with 11 bases aligning to TRBD2. Germline CDR1 and CDR2: GTSNPN and SVGIG (reference sequence). The junction had 6 bases not matched to a gene; V was cut back by 8 bases and J by 1 base. The CDR3 is 14 amino acids. The CDR3 region is CALRLAGSQETQYF. DNA for the CDR3: TGTGCCCTTCGACTAGCGGGGAGCCAAGAGACCCAGTACTTC.

This chain uses TRBV24-1 with TRBJ1-5; 8 bases fit TRBD1. Germline V gene sequence: CDR1 KGHDR, CDR2 SFDVKD. V dropped 5 bases and J dropped 0; count of bases not matched to a gene: 5. The CDR3 consists of 16 residues. The CDR3 DNA is TGTGCCACCAGTGCTAGGACAGGGCCTAGCAATCAGCCCCAGCATTTT. It yields the protein CATSARTGPSNQPQHF.

This clonotype was seen only once. The V call is TRBV11-2, the J call TRBJ2-7, with TRBD1 matching 8 bases. The V and J ends lost 0 bases and 6 bases, in that order; junction bases with no gene match: 7. The CDR3 is 15 residues long. From germline, CDR1 is SGHAT and CDR2 FQNNGV. The CDR3 sequence: CASSLEGQANREQYF. For the CDR3, the DNA is TGTGCCAGCAGCTTAGAGGGACAGGCCAACCGCGAGCAGTACTTC.

J is TRBJ1-1 and V is TRBV30; D gene unclear. CDR1 is GTSNPN and CDR2 is SVGIG in the germline V gene (reference sequence). The CDR3 runs 14 residues. The ends were cut back, 4 bases at V and 2 bases at J, with 14 bases in the middle. CDR3 DNA sequence: TGTGCCTGGACCCCCGGGCGGAGCAACACTGAAGCTTTCTTT. This translates into CAWTPGRSNTEAFF.

This chain uses TRBV6-1 with TRBJ1-5, with D possibly being TRBD1 (5 bases). The V end was cut by 7 bases, the J end by 0 bases, with 13 bases between. Germline V gene lookup returns CDR1 MNHNS and CDR2 SASEGT. The CDR3 sequence is 15 residues long. The CDR3 protein is CASIEVGHSNQPQHF. CDR3 bases: TGTGCCAGCATTGAGGTGGGGCATAGCAATCAGCCCCAGCATTTT.

This clonotype was counted many times. This chain uses TRBV28 with TRBJ2-7, with no clear D. This CDR3 spans 13 amino acids. Germline CDR1 is MDHEN and CDR2 is SYDVKM. Trimming pared 3 bases from V and 2 bases from J, leaving 8 bases between. CDR3 DNA: TGTGCCAGCAGTTTCACAAGGGCCTACGAGCAGTACTTC. Residues: CASSFTRAYEQYF.

This clonotype was observed at least ten times. The chain employs TRBV30 and TRBJ1-2; TRBD1 might be the D (6 bases). CDR1 and CDR2 from the germline V gene are GTSNPN and SVGIG (reference sequence). V was clipped by 3 bases and J by 1 base, with 9 bases between them. The CDR3 spans 13 residues. The CDR3 DNA reads as TGTGCCTGGAGCCCGGACAGTAACTATGGCTACACCTTC. Residues: CAWSPDSNYGYTF.

The sample holds a few counts of this clonotype. This chain links TRBV3-1 with TRBJ2-2; perhaps TRBD1 as D (5 bases). Germline CDR1 and CDR2: LGHDT and YNNKEL (reference sequence). Trimming removed 0 bases from V and 6 bases from J, with 14 bases in between. This CDR3 has 16 amino acids. CDR3 DNA: TGTGCCAGCAGCCAAGAGGACAAAATGTTTTCCGGGGAGCTGTTTTTT. Translating it yields CASSQEDKMFSGELFF. Full variable domain (remainder filled in from reference TRBV3-1 and TRBJ2-2): DTAVSQTPKYLVTQMGNDKSIKCEQNLGHDTMYWYKQDSKKFLKIMFSYNNKELIINETVPNRFSPKSPDKAHLNLHINSLELGDSAVYFCASSQEDKMFSGELFFGEGSRLTVL.

This clonotype was recorded many times. This chain connects TRBV12-3 or TRBV12-4 to TRBJ1-2, with D hard to call. The CDR3 loop spans 14 amino acids. The V end was cut by 2 bases, the J end by 4 bases, with 11 bases between. The CDR3 is CASSLKGSLYGYTF. CDR3 nucleotides: TGTGCCAGCAGTTTAAAGGGCAGCCTCTATGGCTACACCTTC.

This clonotype showed up many times. CDR3: CASSFTSGTGKETQYF. DNA for the CDR3: TGTGCCAGCAGTTTCACCTCCGGGACAGGGAAAGAGACCCAGTACTTC. The J gene is TRBJ2-5, the V gene TRBV27; 9 positions match TRBD1. This CDR3 is 16 amino acids long. The V and J ends lost 3 bases and 3 bases, in that order; junction bases with no gene match: 8. The V gene's germline CDR1 is MNHEY and CDR2 SMNVEV (reference sequence).

The chain combines TRBV20-1 with TRBJ1-5; a possible D gene is TRBD1 (5 bases). The CDR3 length is 14 residues. Germline V gives CDR1 DFQATT, CDR2 SNEGSKA (reference sequence). V lost 0 bases and J 5 bases, leaving 11 bases between the germline ends. CDR3 in amino acids: CSARDIAGDQPQHF. DNA of the CDR3: TGCAGTGCTAGAGATATTGCGGGGGATCAGCCCCAGCATTTT.

This clonotype was recorded a few times. This chain joins TRBV25-1 and TRBJ1-1, with D possibly TRBD1 on 5 matching bases. The CDR3 is 15 amino acids. Germline V gene lookup returns CDR1 MGHDK and CDR2 SYGVNS. V was trimmed by 6 bases and J by 1 base, leaving 15 bases between them. CDR3 loop: CASSQVGRGNTEAFF. The CDR3 coding sequence is TGTGCCAGCAGCCAAGTCGGGAGGGGGAACACTGAAGCTTTCTTT.

In its sample, this clonotype was seen many times. This chain connects TRBV12-3 or TRBV12-4 to TRBJ1-2; D remains ambiguous. CDR3 length: 13 amino acids. The germline V and J ends were trimmed by 3 bases and 8 bases, with 13 bases remaining between them. The CDR3 coding sequence is TGTGCCAGCAGTTTCGAGGCCAGTACGGGCTACACCTTC. Translation gives CASSFEASTGYTF.

This clonotype was detected ten times or more. The J gene is TRBJ1-2, the V gene TRBV12-3 or TRBV12-4; maybe TRBD1 (5 bases). The CDR3 extends over 12 amino acids. V was trimmed by 7 bases and J by 5 bases, leaving 11 bases between them. CDR3 DNA sequence: TGTGCCAGCATCCTAGAGGGGTATGGCTACACCTTC. It yields the protein CASILEGYGYTF.

In this sample, this clonotype turned up many times. V usage is TRBV27 and J usage is TRBJ1-2; weak D call: TRBD1 (5 bases). The V gene lost 3 bases and the J gene lost 8 bases, with 19 bases spanning the gap. There are 15 residues in the CDR3. CDR1 and CDR2 from the germline V gene are MNHEY and SMNVEV (reference sequence). CDR3 coding DNA: TGTGCCAGCAGTTTGAATCCCTCCGGGACCCTAGGCTACACCTTC. It yields the protein CASSLNPSGTLGYTF.

This clonotype has at least ten counts. V usage is TRBV28 and J usage is TRBJ1-2, with 7 bases aligning to TRBD1. Germline V gene sequence: CDR1 MDHEN, CDR2 SYDVKM. This CDR3 has 12 amino acids. The V segment lost 7 bases and the J segment 4 bases; nucleotides outside the gene matches: 3. CDR3 residues: CASMNRGYGYTF. For the CDR3, the DNA is TGTGCCAGCATGAACAGGGGCTATGGCTACACCTTC.

On this clonotype: The conserved phenylalanine or tryptophan normally closing the CDR3 is absent here, so this likely arose from a read error. The chain has TRBV14 and TRBJ2-7; D is uncertain. The germline V gene has CDR1 SGHDN and CDR2 FVKESK. The CDR3 sequence is 14 residues long. The ends were cut back, 2 bases at V and 3 bases at J, with 11 bases in the middle. The DNA for the CDR3 is TGTGCCAGCAGCCAACTTCACGGCTACTACGAGCAGTACCTC. Amino acid sequence: CASSQLHGYYEQYL.

This clonotype was counted many times. The rearrangement joins TRBV6-1 to TRBJ2-1, with a weak D call TRBD2 (5 bases). V lost 0 bases and J lost 2, with 11 bases in between. Germline CDR1 and CDR2: MNHNS and SASEGT. The CDR3 contains 16 residues. Here the CDR3 reads CASSEAKLVTYNEQFF. The CDR3, as DNA: TGTGCCAGCAGTGAAGCAAAACTAGTAACCTACAATGAGCAGTTCTTC.